The sequence of this T cell receptor beta chain was determined in a study of CD8 T cells in ankylosing spondylitis. TCRdb fed the 5' RACE reads into MiXCR, producing one record per CDR3 protein. The sample holds under 250,000 distinct CDR3 sequences, approximately 30% seen once. The sample consisted of blood, either unsorted or a sorted T cell fraction (not recorded which). The TCR originated in a male donor with ankylosing spondylitis or in good health (not recorded which).

The CDR3 region is CASSGGREFYNSPLHF. The CDR3 DNA reads TGTGCCAGCAGTGGGGGACGAGAATTCTATAATTCACCCCTCCACTTT. The chain is built from TRBV6-1 and TRBJ1-6; tentative D call: TRBD1 (5 bases). The V gene lost 4 bases and the J gene lost 3 bases, with 13 bases spanning the gap. CDR3 length equals 16 residues. Germline V lookup: CDR1 MNHNS, CDR2 SASEGT.